A single sample gave rise to the 5 T cell receptor beta chains below, sequenced in a study of cytomegalovirus exposure and HLA in healthy donors. Primers: 60 Vbeta forward and 13 Jbeta reverse. Clones were sequenced by immunoSEQ multiplex PCR, and TCRdb holds only the in-frame ones, with some missing. The sample contains approximately 130,000 clones, 72% of which appear only once. The specimen sequenced was PBMCs. Every receptor here comes from a man between 45 and 60 years old in good health and CMV-seropositive.

This clone was seen a few times. This CDR3 is also generated by other DNA sequences in the sample. In DNA, the CDR3 is TGTGCCACCAGCAGAGACAGGGGACCCTACGAGCAGTACTTC. Translated: CATSRDRGPYEQYF. V and J are TRBV15 and TRBJ2-7, with D possibly TRBD1 on 6 matching bases. The CDR3 is 14 residues long. V was cut by 0 bases and J by 2 bases, with 8 bases left in between. Germline V lookup: CDR1 LNHNV, CDR2 YYDKDF (reference sequence).

Worth noting for this clone: A junction boundary mismatches the germline segment, possibly from a read error. Other DNA variants within this sample encode the same CDR3. The chain couples TRBV5-6 to TRBJ1-1; D unresolved. CDR3 length: 14 residues. Per the germline V gene, CDR1 is SGHDT and CDR2 is YYEEEE. DNA for the CDR3: TGTGCCAGCAGCTTGCAGGTCGCCGACACCGAAGCTTTCTTT. Amino acid sequence: CASSLQVADTEAFF.

The chain uses TRBV9 and TRBJ1-4; TRBD1 matches 8 bases. V shed 3 bases, J shed 8 bases, and the junction held 9 bases outside the gene matches. Germline CDR1 SGDLS, CDR2 YYNGEE. The length of the CDR3 is 15 residues. Here the CDR3 reads CASSGSTGAGEKLFF. DNA of the CDR3: TGTGCCAGCAGCGGGTCGACAGGGGCTGGGGAAAAACTGTTTTTT.

The chain is built from TRBV6-1 and TRBJ2-7; 10 nucleotides agree with TRBD2. CDR1 MNHNS and CDR2 SASEGT come from the germline V gene. The CDR3 has 14 residues. V gave up 2 bases and J gave up 2 bases; unmatched junction bases: 0. CDR3 region: CASSETSGAYEQYF. For the CDR3, the DNA is TGTGCCAGCAGTGAAACTAGCGGGGCCTACGAGCAGTACTTC.

Only a few counts were recorded for this clone. This chain uses TRBV28 with TRBJ1-5; weak D call: TRBD1 (5 bases). Trimming took 3 bases from V and 0 from J, leaving 9 bases between them. Germline lookup yields CDR1 MDHEN and CDR2 SYDVKM. CDR3 length equals 15 residues. CDR3 in DNA: TGTGCCAGCAGTTTGGAGGGGACTAGCAATCAGCCCCAGCATTTT. Protein product: CASSLEGTSNQPQHF.